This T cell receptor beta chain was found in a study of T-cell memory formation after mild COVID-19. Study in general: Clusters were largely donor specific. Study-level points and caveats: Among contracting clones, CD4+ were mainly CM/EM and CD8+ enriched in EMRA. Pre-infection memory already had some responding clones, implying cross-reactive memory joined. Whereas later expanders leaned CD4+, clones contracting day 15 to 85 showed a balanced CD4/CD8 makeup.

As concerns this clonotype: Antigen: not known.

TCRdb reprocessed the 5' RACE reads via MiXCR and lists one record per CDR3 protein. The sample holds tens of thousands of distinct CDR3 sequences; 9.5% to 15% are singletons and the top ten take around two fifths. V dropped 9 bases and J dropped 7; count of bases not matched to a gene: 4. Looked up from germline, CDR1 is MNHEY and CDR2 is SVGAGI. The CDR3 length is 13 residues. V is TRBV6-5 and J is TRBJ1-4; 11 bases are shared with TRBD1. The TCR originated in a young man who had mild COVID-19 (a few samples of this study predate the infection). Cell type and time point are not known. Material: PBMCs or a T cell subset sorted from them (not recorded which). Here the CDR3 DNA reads TGTGCCAGTCGGACAGGGGGCGGTGAAAAACTGTTTTTT. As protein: CASRTGGGEKLFF.